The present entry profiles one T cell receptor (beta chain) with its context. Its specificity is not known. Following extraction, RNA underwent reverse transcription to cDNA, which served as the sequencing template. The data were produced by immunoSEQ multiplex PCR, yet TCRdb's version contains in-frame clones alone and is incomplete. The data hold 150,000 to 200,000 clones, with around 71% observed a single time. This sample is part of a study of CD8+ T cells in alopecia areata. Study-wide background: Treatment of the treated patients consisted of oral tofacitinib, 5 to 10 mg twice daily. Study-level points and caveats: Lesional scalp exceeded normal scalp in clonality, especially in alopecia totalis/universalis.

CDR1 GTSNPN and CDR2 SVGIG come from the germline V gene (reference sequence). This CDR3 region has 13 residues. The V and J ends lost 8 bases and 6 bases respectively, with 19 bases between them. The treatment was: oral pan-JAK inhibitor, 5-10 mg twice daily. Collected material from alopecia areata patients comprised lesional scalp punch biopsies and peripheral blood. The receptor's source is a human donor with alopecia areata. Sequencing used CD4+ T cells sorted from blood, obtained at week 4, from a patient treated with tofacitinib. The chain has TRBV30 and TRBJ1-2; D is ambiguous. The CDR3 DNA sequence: TGTGCCCAAGCCGCACTCCGGACCCATGGCTACACCTTC. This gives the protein CAQAALRTHGYTF.